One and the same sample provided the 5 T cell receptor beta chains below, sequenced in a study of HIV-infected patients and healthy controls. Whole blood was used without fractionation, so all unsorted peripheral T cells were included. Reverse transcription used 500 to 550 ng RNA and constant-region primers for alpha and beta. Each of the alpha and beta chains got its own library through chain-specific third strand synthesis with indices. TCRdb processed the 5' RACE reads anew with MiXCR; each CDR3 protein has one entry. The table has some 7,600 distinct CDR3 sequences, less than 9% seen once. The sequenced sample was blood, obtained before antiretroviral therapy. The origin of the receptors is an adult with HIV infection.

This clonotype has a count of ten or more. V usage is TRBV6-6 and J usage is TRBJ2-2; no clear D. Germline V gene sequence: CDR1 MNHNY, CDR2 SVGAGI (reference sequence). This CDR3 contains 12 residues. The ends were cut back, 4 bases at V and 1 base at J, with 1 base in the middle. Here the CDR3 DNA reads TGTGCCAGCAGTTGGAACACCGGGGAGCTGTTTTTT. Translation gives CASSWNTGELFF.

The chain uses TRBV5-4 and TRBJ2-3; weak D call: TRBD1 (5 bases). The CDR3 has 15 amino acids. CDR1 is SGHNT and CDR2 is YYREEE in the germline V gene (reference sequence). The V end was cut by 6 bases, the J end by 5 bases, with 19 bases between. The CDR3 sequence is CASTPWGLGQDTQYF. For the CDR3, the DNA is TGTGCCAGCACCCCTTGGGGCCTGGGGCAAGATACGCAGTATTTT.

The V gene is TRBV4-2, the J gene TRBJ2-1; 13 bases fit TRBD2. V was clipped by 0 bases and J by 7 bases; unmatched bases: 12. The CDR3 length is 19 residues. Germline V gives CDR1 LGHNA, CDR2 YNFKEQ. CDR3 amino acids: CASSQEAWTSGSVVNEQFF. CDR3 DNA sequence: TGTGCCAGCAGCCAAGAGGCTTGGACTAGCGGGAGTGTTGTTAATGAGCAGTTCTTC.

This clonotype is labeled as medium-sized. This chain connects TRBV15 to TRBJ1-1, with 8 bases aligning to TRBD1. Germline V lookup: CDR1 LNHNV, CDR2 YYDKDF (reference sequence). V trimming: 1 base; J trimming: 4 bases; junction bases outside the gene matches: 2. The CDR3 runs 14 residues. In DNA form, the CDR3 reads TGTGCCACCAGCAGAGTCGACAGGGGCACTGAAGCTTTCTTT. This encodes CATSRVDRGTEAFF.

As DNA, the CDR3 is TGCAGTGCTACCCAGGGGCGGGACACCGGGGAGCTGTTTTTT. Translation: CSATQGRDTGELFF. This chain links TRBV20-1 with TRBJ2-2; D might be TRBD1 (6 bases). Trimming stripped 4 bases from V and 3 bases from J, with 12 bases between. This CDR3 has 14 amino acids. CDR1 and CDR2 (germline): DFQATT, SNEGSKA (reference sequence).